The rows below give T cell receptor beta chains drawn from one sample of a study of T cells after yellow fever vaccination. TCRdb itself ran the 5' RACE reads through MiXCR, one entry per CDR3 protein. The sample contains about 320,000 distinct CDR3 sequences, around 4.5% of which appear only once. The sample in question was PBMCs, obtained 15 days after the yellow fever booster vaccination. All receptors come from a man younger than 30 who received the YFV17D yellow fever vaccine. Both conserved end residues are part of each CDR3. Each record gives: V gene, D gene, clone size, J gene, CDR3 protein, CDR3 DNA. The D gene is left open where the match is weak. Size is stated for part of the rows, as once, few or many counts, or as a class when the clone is expanded.

>TRBV9|TRBD2|few|TRBJ2-7
CASSVGGGRSYEQYF
TGTGCCAGCAGCGTAGGCGGGGGTCGCTCCTACGAGCAGTACTTC
>TRBV20-1|-|many|TRBJ1-2
CSARDLDQSYGYTF
TGCAGTGCTAGAGATCTTGACCAGAGCTATGGCTACACCTTC
>TRBV6-5|-|many|TRBJ1-2
CASSYSDIYGYTF
TGTGCCAGCAGTTACTCAGATATCTATGGCTACACCTTC
>TRBV12-3/TRBV12-4|TRBD1|-|TRBJ1-1
CASTTGQGVVKAFF
TGTGCCAGCACCACGGGACAGGGGGTTGTGAAAGCTTTCTTT
>TRBV20-1|TRBD1|many|TRBJ1-3
CSAGSRGSGNTIYF
TGCAGTGCCGGAAGCAGGGGGTCTGGAAACACCATATATTTT
>TRBV10-3|TRBD2|few|TRBJ2-2
CASRASGAAGTGELFF
TGTGCCAGCCGGGCTAGCGGGGCGGCAGGCACCGGGGAGCTGTTTTTT
>TRBV5-4|TRBD2|-|TRBJ2-3
CASSLGTRDTDTQYF
TGTGCCAGCAGCTTGGGGACTAGGGACACAGATACGCAGTATTTT
>TRBV20-1|TRBD1|many|TRBJ1-1
CSARPRTGPNTEAFF
TGCAGTGCTAGGCCCCGGACAGGGCCGAACACTGAAGCTTTCTTT
>TRBV6-5|-|-|TRBJ2-2
CASSYSSISELFF
TGTGCCAGCAGTTACTCGTCGATTTCCGAGCTGTTTTTT
>TRBV13|TRBD1|few|TRBJ1-1
CASSLPDRGKIGGNTEAFF
TGTGCCAGCAGCTTGCCGGACAGGGGTAAAATCGGTGGGAACACTGAAGCTTTCTTT
>TRBV12-3/TRBV12-4|-|many|TRBJ2-3
CASSYNDHTDTQYF
TGTGCCAGCAGCTATAATGACCACACAGATACGCAGTATTTT
>TRBV11-2|-|few|TRBJ1-2
CASSEGIFYGYTF
TGTGCCAGCAGCGAGGGGATTTTCTATGGCTACACCTTC
>TRBV20-1|-|many|TRBJ1-1
CSAGLLGSTEAFF
TGCAGTGCAGGGCTCTTGGGGAGCACTGAAGCTTTCTTT
>TRBV25-1|-|few|TRBJ2-1
CASSEFTVYNEQFF
TGTGCCAGCAGTGAATTCACAGTCTACAATGAGCAGTTCTTC
>TRBV7-8|TRBD1|few|TRBJ2-7
CASSSRQGRHEQYF
TGTGCCAGCAGCTCCAGACAGGGACGTCACGAGCAGTACTTC
>TRBV28|-|many|TRBJ1-5
CASSLGKTGNQPQHF
TGTGCCAGCAGTTTAGGCAAAACAGGGAATCAGCCCCAGCATTTT
>TRBV4-3|TRBD2|-|TRBJ2-3
CASSQDRGASGSTDTQYF
TGCGCCAGCAGCCAAGATCGAGGAGCTAGCGGTAGCACAGATACGCAGTATTTT
>TRBV20-1|TRBD2|few|TRBJ2-1
CMGGGSYNEQFF
TGCATGGGCGGGGGTTCTTACAATGAGCAGTTCTTC
>TRBV27|-|many|TRBJ1-6
CASSLCNSPLHF
TGTGCCAGCAGTTTATGTAATTCACCCCTCCACTTT
>TRBV27|-|few|TRBJ2-5
CASSSYRGEGVIQETQYF
TGTGCCAGCAGTTCCTACCGCGGGGAGGGGGTGATCCAAGAGACCCAGTACTTC
>TRBV6-2/TRBV6-3|TRBD1|-|TRBJ1-5
CASSVPRQRTGVQPQHF
TGTGCCAGCAGCGTGCCTAGACAGAGGACAGGGGTTCAGCCCCAGCATTTT
>TRBV3-2|-|few|TRBJ2-3
CASSRDRGPGTDTQYF
TGTGCCAGCAGCCGGGACAGGGGGCCTGGCACAGATACGCAGTATTTT
>TRBV11-2|-|-|TRBJ2-5
CASSLGVGRGAVETQYF
TGTGCCAGCAGCTTAGGCGTCGGGCGGGGAGCGGTCGAGACCCAGTACTTC
>TRBV20-1|TRBD1|-|TRBJ2-7
CSAHRDRSSYEQYF
TGCAGTGCGCACCGGGACAGATCGTCCTACGAGCAGTACTTC
>TRBV7-2|-|many|TRBJ2-7
CASTSWNEQYF
TGTGCCAGCACATCGTGGAACGAGCAGTACTTC
>TRBV4-2|TRBD2|-|TRBJ2-1
CASSHSGGAGDEQFF
TGTGCCAGCAGCCACAGCGGGGGGGCTGGAGATGAGCAGTTCTTC
>TRBV2|-|-|TRBJ2-2
CASSYVQGPGELFF
TGTGCCAGCAGTTACGTACAGGGACCCGGGGAGCTGTTTTTT
>TRBV2|-|many|TRBJ2-3
CASSEGQMGTDTQYF
TGTGCCAGCAGTGAAGGACAGATGGGCACAGATACGCAGTATTTT
>TRBV12-3/TRBV12-4|TRBD1|few|TRBJ1-1
CASSLDAADRGFPNTEAFF
TGTGCCAGCAGTTTAGATGCCGCGGACAGGGGCTTTCCGAACACTGAAGCTTTCTTT
>TRBV6-6|TRBD1|few|TRBJ1-6
CASRRGQGLSYNSPLHF
TGTGCCAGCAGACGGGGACAGGGGTTGTCCTATAATTCACCCCTCCACTTT
>TRBV7-6|-|many|TRBJ2-7
CASSLARRDGGFSYEQYF
TGTGCCAGCAGCTTAGCGCGTAGGGACGGAGGCTTCTCCTACGAGCAGTACTTC
>TRBV5-5|-|many|TRBJ2-1
CASSSAGRNEQFF
TGTGCCAGCAGCTCCGCGGGACGCAATGAGCAGTTCTTC
>TRBV25-1|-|few|TRBJ2-3
CASRDWYTDTQYF
TGTGCCAGCAGGGACTGGTACACAGATACGCAGTATTTT
>TRBV5-1|-|few|TRBJ2-3
CASSLKEPPDTQYF
TGCGCCAGCAGCTTGAAGGAGCCGCCAGATACGCAGTATTTT
>TRBV20-1|-|many|TRBJ1-3
CSARLNPPGNTIYF
TGCAGTGCTAGACTAAATCCCCCTGGAAACACCATATATTTT
>TRBV29-1|-|few|TRBJ2-1
CSVEGGMGLNEQFF
TGCAGCGTTGAAGGGGGAATGGGCCTCAATGAGCAGTTCTTC
>TRBV5-6|-|many|TRBJ2-3
CASSIWTSSTDTQYF
TGTGCCAGCAGCATCTGGACTTCTAGCACAGATACGCAGTATTTT
>TRBV6-5|-|-|TRBJ1-1
CASSNSGGQNTEAFF
TGTGCCAGCAGCAACTCCGGCGGCCAGAACACTGAAGCTTTCTTT